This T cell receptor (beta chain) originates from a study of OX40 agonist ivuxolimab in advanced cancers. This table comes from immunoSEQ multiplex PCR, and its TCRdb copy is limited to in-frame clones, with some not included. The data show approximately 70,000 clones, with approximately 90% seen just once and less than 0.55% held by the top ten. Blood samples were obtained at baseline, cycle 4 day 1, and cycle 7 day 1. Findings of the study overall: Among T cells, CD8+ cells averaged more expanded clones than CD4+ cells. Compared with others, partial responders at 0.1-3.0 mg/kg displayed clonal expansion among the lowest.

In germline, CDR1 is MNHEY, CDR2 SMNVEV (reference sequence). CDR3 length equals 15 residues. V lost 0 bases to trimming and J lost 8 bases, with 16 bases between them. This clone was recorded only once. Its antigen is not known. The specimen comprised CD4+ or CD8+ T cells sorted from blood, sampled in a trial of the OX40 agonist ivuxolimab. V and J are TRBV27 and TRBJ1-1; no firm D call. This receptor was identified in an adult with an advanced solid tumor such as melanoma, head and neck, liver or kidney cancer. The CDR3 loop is CASSLSGLSDFEAFF. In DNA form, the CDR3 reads TGTGCCAGCAGTTTATCAGGGTTGTCGGATTTCGAAGCTTTCTTT.